The 24 T cell receptor beta chains reported below all come from one sample, sequenced in a study of cytomegalovirus exposure and HLA in healthy donors. Both 60 Vbeta primers and 13 Jbeta primers went into the PCR. Some clones are missing from TCRdb's copy, which holds only in-frame ones; the method was immunoSEQ multiplex PCR. This sample has under 300,000 clones, with 86% found just once. The specimen sequenced was PBMCs. These receptors all stem from a middle-aged man in good health and CMV-seropositive.

V gene TRBV2 combines with J gene TRBJ2-7, with 11 bases identical to TRBD2. Germline lookup yields CDR1 SNHLY and CDR2 FYNNEI. The CDR3 is 13 amino acids. The ends lost 8 bases at V and 3 bases at J; junction bases unmatched: 3. The CDR3 here is CASQTSGNYEQYF. CDR3 nucleotides: TGTGCCAGCCAGACTAGCGGGAACTACGAGCAGTACTTC.

The chain carries TRBV21-1 and TRBJ2-7; TRBD1, as called in the table, went unchecked against the DNA. TRBV21-1 is marked as a pseudogene. CDR3 size: 15 residues. This chain's CDR3 is CASSKVKGIPYEQYF. The CDR3 region has the DNA TGTGCCAGCAGCAAAGTGAAGGGGATCCCCTACGAGCAGTACTTC.

The chain is built from TRBV9 and TRBJ1-4, with 8 bases lining up with TRBD1. From germline, CDR1 is SGDLS and CDR2 YYNGEE. Trimming removed 0 bases from V and 7 bases from J; junction bases left unmatched: 5. This CDR3 contains 15 residues. The CDR3 DNA reads as TGTGCCAGCAGCGTAGAGGGACAGGATTTTGAAAAACTGTTTTTT. Amino acids: CASSVEGQDFEKLFF. The entire variable domain, with the rest obtained from reference TRBV9 and TRBJ1-4, is as follows: DSGVTQTPKHLITATGQRVTLRCSPRSGDLSVYWYQQSLDQGLQFLIQYYNGEERAKGNILERFSAQQFPDLHSELNLSSLELGDSALYFCASSVEGQDFEKLFFGSGTQLSVL.

V is TRBV11-3 and J is TRBJ2-2; 9 bases are shared with TRBD2. V shed 4 bases, J shed 1 base, and the junction held 4 bases outside the gene matches. This CDR3 is built from 16 residues. From germline, CDR1 is SGHNT and CDR2 YENEEA. The CDR3, as DNA: TGTGCCAGCAGCTCACTAGCGGGCCGGAACACCGGGGAGCTGTTTTTT. This sequence encodes CASSSLAGRNTGELFF.

J is TRBJ2-7 and V is TRBV28; tentative D call: TRBD2 (6 bases). V lost 5 bases, J lost 3 bases, and 11 bases lay in between. In germline, CDR1 is MDHEN, CDR2 SYDVKM. The CDR3 runs 13 residues. CDR3 coding DNA: TGTGCCAGCAGTGCCCTCGGGAGCTACGAGCAGTACTTC. Amino acids: CASSALGSYEQYF.

V and J are TRBV21-1 and TRBJ1-5; whether TRBD1, the table's D call, matches the DNA was not checked. TRBV21-1 is a listed pseudogene. The CDR3 extends over 17 amino acids. CDR3: CASSKALETGGYQPQHF. CDR3 bases: TGTGCCAGCAGCAAAGCTCTAGAGACAGGCGGTTATCAGCCCCAGCATTTT.

This chain uses TRBV7-8 with TRBJ2-1, with 10 bases identical to TRBD2. Germline V gene data show CDR1 as SGHVS and CDR2 as FQNEAQ. Germline trimming cut 5 bases from V and 11 bases from J; bases unmatched to any gene: 3. The CDR3 is made up of 12 amino acids. CDR3 DNA: TGTGCCAGCAGCACAGCGGGAGGGAAGCAGTTCTTC. This sequence encodes CASSTAGGKQFF.

V is TRBV27 and J is TRBJ2-1, with a tentative D call TRBD2 (5 bases). This CDR3 spans 12 amino acids. Germline CDR1 is MNHEY and CDR2 is SMNVEV (reference sequence). Trimming took 2 bases from V and 8 from J, leaving 7 bases between them. CDR3 nucleotides: TGTGCCAGCAGTTTACCCGGGGATGAGCAGTTCTTC. It specifies CASSLPGDEQFF.

This chain links TRBV9 with TRBJ1-2; D possibly corresponds to TRBD1 (6 bases). V was clipped by 4 bases and J by 2 bases, with 18 bases between them. This CDR3 comprises 16 residues. Germline V gene data show CDR1 as SGDLS and CDR2 as YYNGEE. In DNA, the CDR3 is TGTGCCAGCAGCTCCGGAGGGGGGGCAGGGAACTATGGCTACACCTTC. Translated: CASSSGGGAGNYGYTF. Complete variable domain (other parts from reference TRBV9 and TRBJ1-2): DSGVTQTPKHLITATGQRVTLRCSPRSGDLSVYWYQQSLDQGLQFLIQYYNGEERAKGNILERFSAQQFPDLHSELNLSSLELGDSALYFCASSSGGGAGNYGYTFGSGTRLTVV.

This clone was observed a single time. The CDR3 bases are TGTGCCACCAGCAGGGGGACTAGCGGGAGGTCCGGGGAGCTGTTTTTT. The encoded protein is CATSRGTSGRSGELFF. The J gene is TRBJ2-2, the V gene TRBV15; TRBD2 aligns across 15 bases. CDR1 is LNHNV, CDR2 YYDKDF, per germline (reference sequence). The CDR3 runs 16 residues. V was pared by 3 bases and J by 6 bases, with 2 bases of the junction left unmatched.

The chain combines TRBV7-9 with TRBJ2-4; possible D gene TRBD2, 6 bases. This CDR3 has 18 amino acids. The germline V gene has CDR1 SEHNR and CDR2 FQNEAQ (reference sequence). Trimming shortened V by 1 base and J by 0 bases, and 16 bases separated the two germline ends. CDR3 sequence (DNA): TGTGCCAGCAGCTTAGGACGGGACTGGGTACCAGCCAAAAACATTCAGTACTTC. Translation: CASSLGRDWVPAKNIQYF.

The chain uses TRBV7-8 and TRBJ2-7, with unresolved D. Per germline, CDR1 SGHVS and CDR2 FQNEAQ. Trimming took off 3 bases at V and 2 bases at J, with 8 bases between the two ends. This CDR3 comprises 13 residues. DNA of the CDR3: TGTGCCAGCAGCTTCGGCGGAACCTACGAGCAGTACTTC. This gives the protein CASSFGGTYEQYF.

This chain links TRBV28 with TRBJ1-1; TRBD1 might be the D (5 bases). This CDR3 region has 16 residues. Per the germline V gene, CDR1 is MDHEN and CDR2 is SYDVKM. V was trimmed by 0 bases and J by 1 base, leaving 12 bases between them. CDR3 sequence reads: CASSLWDIGKNTEAFF. CDR3 nucleotides: TGTGCCAGCAGTTTATGGGACATCGGAAAGAACACTGAAGCTTTCTTT.

The rearrangement uses TRBV15 and TRBJ1-5, with D hard to call. The CDR3 sequence is 15 residues long. Trimming pared 4 bases from V and 0 bases from J, leaving 10 bases between. The germline V gene has CDR1 LNHNV and CDR2 YYDKDF (reference sequence). The CDR3 is CATSIRVSSNQPQHF. CDR3 nucleotides: TGTGCCACCAGCATTCGGGTCTCTAGCAATCAGCCCCAGCATTTT.

The V gene is TRBV2, the J gene TRBJ2-7, with TRBD2 matching over 9 bases. This CDR3 has 15 residues. The trim removed 1 base at V and 1 base at J, leaving 2 bases unmatched. Germline V lookup: CDR1 SNHLY, CDR2 FYNNEI. CDR3 amino acids: CASSEVLAGSYEQYF. In DNA, the CDR3 is TGTGCCAGCAGTGAAGTACTAGCGGGTTCCTACGAGCAGTACTTC.

In this sample, this clone turned up once. This chain connects TRBV4-1 to TRBJ2-7; perhaps TRBD1 as D (5 bases). This CDR3 is 15 amino acids long. Germline V gene data show CDR1 as MGHRA and CDR2 as YSYEKL. V shed 2 bases and J shed 6 bases, with 17 bases lying between them. Here the CDR3 DNA reads TGCGCCAGCAGCCAACAAGACCCCCCTAGGGGCGAGCAGTACTTC. It is translated as CASSQQDPPRGEQYF.

As regards this clone: Other DNA sequences of this sample code for an identical CDR3. This chain connects TRBV7-2 to TRBJ1-5; D might be TRBD1 (6 bases). Trimming shortened V by 2 bases and J by 2 bases, and 10 bases separated the two germline ends. The CDR3 has 15 residues. From germline, CDR1 is SGHTA and CDR2 FQGNSA. CDR3 amino acids: CASSLQGSGNQPQHF. For the CDR3, the DNA is TGTGCCAGCAGCTTACAGGGGTCGGGCAATCAGCCCCAGCATTTT.

This clone was seen once. V and J are TRBV25-1 and TRBJ2-1; D is undetermined. There are 13 residues in the CDR3. Germline V gene lookup returns CDR1 MGHDK and CDR2 SYGVNS. V shed 3 bases and J shed 7 bases, with 10 bases lying between them. CDR3 nucleotides: TGTGCCAGCAGTGACGGTGTTTTGAATGAGCAGTTCTTC. Protein product: CASSDGVLNEQFF.

The CDR3 is CASSLGRGVGVTEAFF. CDR3 sequence (DNA): TGCGCCAGCAGCTTGGGGCGGGGGGTAGGGGTCACTGAAGCTTTCTTT. The chain links TRBV5-1 to TRBJ1-1; D is perhaps TRBD1 (5 bases). There are 16 residues in the CDR3. The V end was cut by 0 bases, the J end by 4 bases, with 16 bases between. Germline loops: CDR1 SGHRS, CDR2 YFSETQ.

The chain employs TRBV18 and TRBJ2-7, with TRBD2 matching over 7 bases. This CDR3 spans 15 amino acids. Germline CDR1 and CDR2: KGHSH and LQKENI. V was clipped by 3 bases and J by 7 bases; unmatched bases: 12. The CDR3 spells CASSPKGTNVGEQYF. The CDR3, as DNA: TGTGCCAGCTCACCGAAAGGGACTAATGTTGGGGAGCAGTACTTC.

This chain joins TRBV30 and TRBJ1-1; 8 bases match TRBD1. Germline V CDR1 and CDR2: GTSNPN, SVGIG (reference sequence). The CDR3 totals 15 residues. The trim removed 2 bases at V and 1 base at J, leaving 6 bases unmatched. CDR3 nucleotides: TGTGCCTGGAGTCTCCCAGGGGGCAGGAACACTGAAGCTTTCTTT. Residues: CAWSLPGGRNTEAFF.

The J gene is TRBJ1-1, the V gene TRBV18; D possibly corresponds to TRBD1 (6 bases). This CDR3 spans 13 amino acids. Germline CDR1 KGHSH, CDR2 LQKENI. The V gene lost 8 bases and the J gene lost 2 bases, with 12 bases spanning the gap. The CDR3 spells CASTDSTNTEAFF. CDR3 DNA: TGTGCCAGCACGGACAGTACAAACACTGAAGCTTTCTTT. Together with reference TRBV18 and TRBJ1-1, the CDR3 gives the full variable domain: NAGVMQNPRHLVRRRGQEARLRCSPMKGHSHVYWYRQLPEEGLKFMVYLQKENIIDESGMPKERFSAEFPKEGPSILRIQQVVRGDSAAYFCASTDSTNTEAFFGQGTRLTVV.

The chain joins TRBV7-3 to TRBJ1-2, with D possibly being TRBD1 (6 bases). The CDR3 contains 14 residues. Per the germline V gene, CDR1 is SGHTA and CDR2 is FQGTGA. V dropped 8 bases and J dropped 2 bases, with 15 bases sitting between them. Here the CDR3 DNA reads TGTGCCAGCCCCGACGGTACAGGGAACTATGGCTACACCTTC. Its translation: CASPDGTGNYGYTF.

This chain connects TRBV4-2 to TRBJ1-5; a weak D match, TRBD1 (5 bases). CDR3 length: 15 residues. Germline V gene sequence: CDR1 LGHNA, CDR2 YNFKEQ. With 1 base removed from V and 4 bases from J, the gap between germline ends came to 11 bases. The CDR3 nucleotides are TGTGCCAGCAGCCAAGGGCTGGGGGGGAATCAGCCCCAGCATTTT. It specifies CASSQGLGGNQPQHF.